The rows below give T cell receptor beta chains drawn from one sample of a study of shared T cell receptors in the human thymus. Sequenced by immunoSEQ multiplex PCR; TCRdb stores in-frame clones only, minus some. This table holds 500,000 to 750,000 clones, 88% found once. These same records also appear under a second study, on human thymus T cells.

The sequenced material came from thymocytes. These receptors were taken from a boy in the first two years of life with a congenital heart defect. Each CDR3 is given with its conserved first and last residue. D genes are given only for firm matches. Rows give clone size only sometimes, using once, few, many, or a class for an expanded clone.

clone_size: .; d_call: .; v_call: TRBV14; j_call: TRBJ2-2; cdr3_aa: CASSQVGRLNTGELFF; cdr3_nt: TGTGCCAGCAGCCAAGTGGGGCGTTTGAACACCGGGGAGCTGTTTTTT
clone_size: .; d_call: .; v_call: TRBV28; j_call: TRBJ2-7; cdr3_aa: CATRGSYEQYF; cdr3_nt: TGTGCCACCCGAGGTAGCTACGAGCAGTACTTC
clone_size: .; d_call: TRBD1; v_call: TRBV27; j_call: TRBJ2-6; cdr3_aa: CASSLLGGIRDRCSGANVLTF; cdr3_nt: TGTGCCAGCAGTTTATTGGGGGGAATCCGGGACAGGTGCTCTGGGGCCAACGTCCTGACTTTC
clone_size: .; d_call: .; v_call: TRBV18; j_call: TRBJ2-7; cdr3_aa: CASSVAAPYEQYF; cdr3_nt: TGTGCCAGCTCGGTAGCGGCCCCCTACGAGCAGTACTTC
clone_size: .; d_call: .; v_call: TRBV5-4; j_call: TRBJ2-3; cdr3_aa: CASSLPSTDTQYF; cdr3_nt: TGTGCCAGCAGCTTGCCTAGCACAGATACGCAGTATTTT
clone_size: .; d_call: .; v_call: TRBV27; j_call: TRBJ2-1; cdr3_aa: CASRLRQALNEQFF; cdr3_nt: TGTGCCAGCAGGCTAAGGCAGGCGCTGAATGAGCAGTTCTTC
clone_size: .; d_call: TRBD2; v_call: TRBV4-3; j_call: TRBJ2-3; cdr3_aa: CASSQDLQLAGFGDTQYF; cdr3_nt: TGCGCCAGCAGCCAAGATCTGCAGCTAGCGGGATTTGGAGATACGCAGTATTTT
clone_size: .; d_call: TRBD2; v_call: TRBV27; j_call: TRBJ2-1; cdr3_aa: CASRTGTSGYNEQFF; cdr3_nt: TGTGCCAGCAGAACCGGGACTAGCGGGTACAATGAGCAGTTCTTC
clone_size: .; d_call: .; v_call: TRBV27; j_call: TRBJ1-4; cdr3_aa: CASRRTVSGEKLFF; cdr3_nt: TGTGCCAGCAGGCGAACCGTCTCAGGTGAAAAACTGTTTTTT
clone_size: .; d_call: TRBD2; v_call: TRBV4-1; j_call: TRBJ2-1; cdr3_aa: CASSFKYPGTSGRPRTYNEQFF; cdr3_nt: TGCGCCAGCAGCTTCAAGTACCCCGGGACTAGCGGGAGGCCCAGGACCTACAATGAGCAGTTCTTC
clone_size: few; d_call: TRBD2; v_call: TRBV28; j_call: TRBJ2-1; cdr3_aa: CASGALAGGPREQFF; cdr3_nt: TGTGCCAGCGGCGCACTAGCGGGAGGGCCTAGGGAGCAGTTCTTC
clone_size: once; d_call: .; v_call: TRBV5-4; j_call: TRBJ2-3; cdr3_aa: CASGQSADTQYF; cdr3_nt: TGTGCCAGCGGACAATCAGCAGATACGCAGTATTTT
clone_size: few; d_call: TRBD2; v_call: TRBV6-6; j_call: TRBJ2-5; cdr3_aa: CASSCYRTGGEQYF; cdr3_nt: TGTGCCAGCAGTTGCTACAGGACCGGGGGGGAGCAGTACTTC
clone_size: .; d_call: TRBD1; v_call: TRBV6-5; j_call: TRBJ1-1; cdr3_aa: CATKPGQGRNTEAFF; cdr3_nt: TGTGCCACGAAACCGGGACAGGGGAGGAACACTGAAGCTTTCTTT
clone_size: .; d_call: TRBD1; v_call: TRBV6-1; j_call: TRBJ1-1; cdr3_aa: CASSEGQMNTEAFF; cdr3_nt: TGTGCCAGCAGTGAGGGACAGATGAACACTGAAGCTTTCTTT
clone_size: .; d_call: TRBD2; v_call: TRBV19; j_call: TRBJ2-5; cdr3_aa: CASSGPSGGEETQYF; cdr3_nt: TGTGCCAGTAGTGGCCCTAGCGGGGGGGAGGAGACCCAGTACTTC
clone_size: few; d_call: .; v_call: TRBV21-1; j_call: TRBJ2-1; cdr3_aa: CASSSSGRIWEQFF; cdr3_nt: TGTGCCAGCAGCAGTAGCGGGAGGATTTGGGAGCAGTTCTTC
clone_size: .; d_call: .; v_call: TRBV30; j_call: TRBJ2-7; cdr3_aa: CAWGKTGISYEQYF; cdr3_nt: TGTGCCTGGGGCAAGACAGGAATCTCCTACGAGCAGTACTTC
clone_size: .; d_call: TRBD2; v_call: TRBV19; j_call: TRBJ2-3; cdr3_aa: CASSASGREKDTQYF; cdr3_nt: TGTGCCAGTAGTGCTAGCGGGAGGGAGAAAGATACGCAGTATTTT
clone_size: .; d_call: TRBD1; v_call: TRBV19; j_call: TRBJ2-7; cdr3_aa: CASSKDRGHEQYF; cdr3_nt: TGTGCCAGTAGTAAGGACAGGGGGCACGAGCAGTACTTC
clone_size: .; d_call: .; v_call: TRBV9; j_call: TRBJ2-1; cdr3_aa: CATGRLGSSYNEQFF; cdr3_nt: TGTGCCACCGGACGACTAGGCAGCTCCTACAATGAGCAGTTCTTC
clone_size: .; d_call: .; v_call: TRBV27; j_call: TRBJ2-7; cdr3_aa: CASALSLRGPYEQYF; cdr3_nt: TGTGCCAGCGCTTTGAGTCTGCGGGGACCGTACGAGCAGTACTTC
clone_size: .; d_call: TRBD2; v_call: TRBV14; j_call: TRBJ2-3; cdr3_aa: CASSQVPSGRASDTQYF; cdr3_nt: TGTGCCAGCAGCCAAGTTCCTAGCGGGAGGGCCTCAGATACGCAGTATTTT
clone_size: .; d_call: TRBD2; v_call: TRBV5-6; j_call: TRBJ2-1; cdr3_aa: CASSPRTSGRPPYNEQFF; cdr3_nt: TGTGCCAGCAGCCCCCGGACTAGCGGAAGACCACCCTACAATGAGCAGTTCTTC
clone_size: .; d_call: .; v_call: TRBV5-1; j_call: TRBJ2-3; cdr3_aa: CASSSAKATDTQYF; cdr3_nt: TGCGCCAGCAGCTCCGCGAAAGCCACAGATACGCAGTATTTT
clone_size: .; d_call: .; v_call: TRBV4-2; j_call: TRBJ2-3; cdr3_aa: CASSQETASTDTQYF; cdr3_nt: TGTGCCAGCAGCCAAGAGACAGCTAGCACAGATACGCAGTATTTT
clone_size: .; d_call: TRBD1; v_call: TRBV30; j_call: TRBJ2-4; cdr3_aa: CAWDRDSALSKNIQYF; cdr3_nt: TGTGCCTGGGACCGGGACAGTGCCCTGTCCAAAAACATTCAGTACTTC
clone_size: .; d_call: TRBD2; v_call: TRBV7-9; j_call: TRBJ2-2; cdr3_aa: CASIPTGTSGKGGELFF; cdr3_nt: TGTGCCAGCATCCCAACCGGGACTAGCGGGAAGGGCGGGGAGCTGTTTTTT
clone_size: .; d_call: .; v_call: TRBV4-1; j_call: TRBJ1-4; cdr3_aa: CASSQDQAGVDREKLFF; cdr3_nt: TGCGCCAGCAGCCAAGATCAGGCGGGGGTGGACAGAGAAAAACTGTTTTTT
clone_size: .; d_call: .; v_call: TRBV29-1; j_call: TRBJ1-1; cdr3_aa: CSAPDRRNTEAFF; cdr3_nt: TGCAGCGCCCCAGACAGAAGGAACACTGAAGCTTTCTTT
clone_size: .; d_call: TRBD1; v_call: TRBV5-1; j_call: TRBJ2-1; cdr3_aa: CASSFGTGVYNEQFF; cdr3_nt: TGCGCCAGCAGCTTCGGGACAGGGGTGTACAATGAGCAGTTCTTC
clone_size: once; d_call: .; v_call: TRBV6-5; j_call: TRBJ1-1; cdr3_aa: CASSLGQRNTEAFF; cdr3_nt: TGTGCCAGCAGTTTAGGACAGAGAAACACTGAAGCTTTCTTT
clone_size: .; d_call: .; v_call: TRBV7-2; j_call: TRBJ1-2; cdr3_aa: CASSLGENYGYTF; cdr3_nt: TGTGCCAGCAGCTTAGGGGAGAACTATGGCTACACCTTC
clone_size: .; d_call: TRBD2; v_call: TRBV7-9; j_call: TRBJ2-5; cdr3_aa: CASSLAGGETQYF; cdr3_nt: TGTGCCAGCAGCCTAGCGGGGGGTGAGACCCAGTACTTC
clone_size: .; d_call: TRBD1; v_call: TRBV18; j_call: TRBJ2-1; cdr3_aa: CASSHPGQGASYNEQFF; cdr3_nt: TGTGCCAGCTCACACCCGGGACAGGGGGCTTCCTACAATGAGCAGTTCTTC
clone_size: .; d_call: TRBD2; v_call: TRBV9; j_call: TRBJ2-5; cdr3_aa: CASSVAEREGQETQYF; cdr3_nt: TGTGCCAGCAGCGTAGCTGAGCGGGAGGGCCAAGAGACCCAGTACTTC
clone_size: .; d_call: TRBD2; v_call: TRBV5-1; j_call: TRBJ2-5; cdr3_aa: CASSLAQRLAGGKAKETQYF; cdr3_nt: TGCGCCAGCAGCTTGGCCCAGAGACTAGCGGGAGGGAAAGCAAAAGAGACCCAGTACTTC
clone_size: .; d_call: .; v_call: TRBV7-9; j_call: TRBJ1-2; cdr3_aa: CASSLGPGFYGYTF; cdr3_nt: TGTGCCAGCAGCTTAGGTCCAGGCTTCTATGGCTACACCTTC
clone_size: .; d_call: .; v_call: TRBV27; j_call: TRBJ1-1; cdr3_aa: CASSMERGNTEAFF; cdr3_nt: TGTGCCAGCAGCATGGAGCGGGGGAACACTGAAGCTTTCTTT
clone_size: .; d_call: TRBD1; v_call: TRBV6-5; j_call: TRBJ2-7; cdr3_aa: CASSYSKDRGRYEQYF; cdr3_nt: TGTGCCAGCAGTTACTCGAAGGACAGGGGGCGATACGAGCAGTACTTC
clone_size: once; d_call: .; v_call: TRBV15; j_call: TRBJ1-1; cdr3_aa: CATTGVDEAFF; cdr3_nt: TGTGCCACCACAGGGGTCGACGAAGCTTTCTTT
clone_size: .; d_call: TRBD2; v_call: TRBV4-3; j_call: TRBJ2-7; cdr3_aa: CASSPTPGLAGRAYEQYF; cdr3_nt: TGCGCCAGCAGCCCGACCCCGGGACTAGCGGGAAGGGCCTACGAGCAGTACTTC
clone_size: once; d_call: TRBD1; v_call: TRBV6-5; j_call: TRBJ1-2; cdr3_aa: CASSYGTVLEGGYTF; cdr3_nt: TGTGCCAGCAGTTACGGGACAGTCCTCGAGGGTGGCTACACCTTC
clone_size: .; d_call: TRBD2; v_call: TRBV4-1; j_call: TRBJ2-7; cdr3_aa: CASSQDLAGSSYEQYF; cdr3_nt: TGCGCCAGCAGCCAAGACTTAGCGGGGAGCTCCTACGAGCAGTACTTC
clone_size: once; d_call: .; v_call: TRBV20-1; j_call: TRBJ1-1; cdr3_aa: CSAREKSEAFF; cdr3_nt: TGCAGTGCTAGAGAGAAGAGTGAAGCTTTCTTT
clone_size: .; d_call: TRBD2; v_call: TRBV7-9; j_call: TRBJ2-5; cdr3_aa: CASSRGAGGLLKGEETQYF; cdr3_nt: TGTGCCAGCAGCCGAGGAGCGGGAGGACTCTTAAAAGGGGAAGAGACCCAGTACTTC
clone_size: few; d_call: .; v_call: TRBV27; j_call: TRBJ1-2; cdr3_aa: CASSFTRSPQAYSGGYTF; cdr3_nt: TGTGCCAGCAGTTTTACTCGATCTCCACAGGCATATAGTGGTGGCTACACCTTC
clone_size: .; d_call: .; v_call: TRBV5-1; j_call: TRBJ2-7; cdr3_aa: CASSLSRGSYEQYF; cdr3_nt: TGCGCCAGCAGCTTGAGCAGGGGCTCCTACGAGCAGTACTTC
clone_size: once; d_call: TRBD2; v_call: TRBV11-3; j_call: TRBJ2-7; cdr3_aa: CASSFVWVSGSVTDYEQYF; cdr3_nt: TGTGCCAGCAGCTTCGTGTGGGTTAGCGGGAGCGTAACTGACTACGAGCAGTACTTC
clone_size: .; d_call: TRBD2; v_call: TRBV4-2; j_call: TRBJ2-1; cdr3_aa: CASSLPAGGNNEQFF; cdr3_nt: TGTGCCAGCAGCCTCCCAGCGGGAGGAAACAATGAGCAGTTCTTC
clone_size: .; d_call: TRBD2; v_call: TRBV28; j_call: TRBJ2-1; cdr3_aa: CASSRTGLAGPLNEQFF; cdr3_nt: TGTGCCAGCAGTCGGACCGGACTAGCGGGACCACTCAATGAGCAGTTCTTC
clone_size: .; d_call: .; v_call: TRBV7-9; j_call: TRBJ2-5; cdr3_aa: CASSSGLQETQYF; cdr3_nt: TGTGCCAGCAGCTCGGGACTTCAAGAGACCCAGTACTTC
clone_size: .; d_call: TRBD2; v_call: TRBV2; j_call: TRBJ2-7; cdr3_aa: CASKASGRKSYEQYF; cdr3_nt: TGTGCCAGCAAGGCTAGCGGGAGAAAGTCGTACGAGCAGTACTTC
clone_size: .; d_call: TRBD1; v_call: TRBV10-3; j_call: TRBJ1-3; cdr3_aa: CAISDRQGALGNTIYF; cdr3_nt: TGTGCCATCAGTGACCGACAGGGGGCGCTTGGAAACACCATATATTTT